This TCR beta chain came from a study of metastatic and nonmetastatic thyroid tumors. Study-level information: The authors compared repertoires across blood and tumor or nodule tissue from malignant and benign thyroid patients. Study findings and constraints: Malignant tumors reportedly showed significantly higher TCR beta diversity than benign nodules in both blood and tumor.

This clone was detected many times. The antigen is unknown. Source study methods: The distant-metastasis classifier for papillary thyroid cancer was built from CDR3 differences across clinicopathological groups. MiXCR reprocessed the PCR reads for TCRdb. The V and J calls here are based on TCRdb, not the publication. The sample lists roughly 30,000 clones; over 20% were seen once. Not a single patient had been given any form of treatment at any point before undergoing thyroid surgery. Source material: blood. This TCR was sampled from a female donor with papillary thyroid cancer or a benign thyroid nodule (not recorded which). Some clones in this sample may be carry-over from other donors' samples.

CDR3 residues: CASTFAGAYEQYF. The CDR3 coding sequence is TGTGCCAGCACCTTTGCGGGAGCCTACGAGCAGTACTTC. The chain uses TRBV7-8 and TRBJ2-7; 7 bases line up with TRBD2. This CDR3 comprises 13 residues. Germline assignment: CDR1 SGHVS and CDR2 FQNEAQ. The J segment lost 2 bases and the V segment lost 7 bases, leaving 5 bases of the junction unmatched.